Listed below are T cell receptor beta chains from one sample, sequenced in a study of T cell clones after liver transplantation. Only in-frame clones appear in the TCRdb table, and some are missing; sequencing was by immunoSEQ multiplex PCR. The table records about 50,000 clones, 55% to 75% of them present only once. The sample in question was CD4+ T cells from blood, obtained 54 months after liver transplant. The receptor source for this set is a human patient who received a liver transplant. Some of the T cells may derive from the graft donor. The CDR3 runs from the conserved cysteine through the conserved F or W. A row's size may be missing; if present it is once, few, many or a size class.

v_call: TRBV19; clone_size: NA; cdr3_aa: CASSLGGGSNQPQHF
v_call: TRBV7-2; clone_size: NA; cdr3_aa: CASSLGNGGGQPQHF
v_call: TRBV6-5; clone_size: NA; cdr3_aa: CATRRGANEQYF
v_call: TRBV19; clone_size: NA; cdr3_aa: CASSISNRGTWAFF
v_call: TRBV19; clone_size: once; cdr3_aa: CASSIGGQGFRETQYF
v_call: TRBV7-6; clone_size: NA; cdr3_aa: CASSTLQGTDTQYF
v_call: TRBV14; clone_size: NA; cdr3_aa: CASSQYRPPLSYEQYF
v_call: TRBV7-9; clone_size: NA; cdr3_aa: CASSLDSNTGELFF
v_call: TRBV7-9; clone_size: NA; cdr3_aa: CASSPQGASYGYTF
v_call: TRBV6-1; clone_size: few; cdr3_aa: CASSPGQYNEQFF
v_call: TRBV29-1; clone_size: NA; cdr3_aa: CSVAGADRQETQYF
v_call: TRBV6-1; clone_size: NA; cdr3_aa: CASSATGQGLTEAFF
v_call: TRBV2; clone_size: NA; cdr3_aa: CASPPDSLYGYTF
v_call: TRBV9; clone_size: NA; cdr3_aa: CASSLQGANTEAFF
v_call: TRBV25-1; clone_size: NA; cdr3_aa: CASSEDWAETQYF
v_call: TRBV7-8; clone_size: NA; cdr3_aa: CASSTQSGETQYF
v_call: TRBV29-1; clone_size: few; cdr3_aa: CSVDPGLLNTEAFF
v_call: TRBV5-4; clone_size: NA; cdr3_aa: CASSLELGRGPYEQYF
v_call: TRBV5-1; clone_size: NA; cdr3_aa: CASSFAGMNTEAFF